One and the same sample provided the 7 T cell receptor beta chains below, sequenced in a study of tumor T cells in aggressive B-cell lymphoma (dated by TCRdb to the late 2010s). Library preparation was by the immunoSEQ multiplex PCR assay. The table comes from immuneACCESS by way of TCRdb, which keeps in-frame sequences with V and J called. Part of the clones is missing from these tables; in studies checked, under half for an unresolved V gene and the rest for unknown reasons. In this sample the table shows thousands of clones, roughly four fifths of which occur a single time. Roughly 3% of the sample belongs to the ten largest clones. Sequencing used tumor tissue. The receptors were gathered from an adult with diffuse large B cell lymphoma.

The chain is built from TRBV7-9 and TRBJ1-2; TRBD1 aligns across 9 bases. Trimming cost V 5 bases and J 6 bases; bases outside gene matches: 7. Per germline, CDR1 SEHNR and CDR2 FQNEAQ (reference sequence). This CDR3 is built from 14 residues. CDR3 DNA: TGTGCCAGCAGCGCTGGGACAGGGATAGATGGCTACACCTTC. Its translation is CASSAGTGIDGYTF.

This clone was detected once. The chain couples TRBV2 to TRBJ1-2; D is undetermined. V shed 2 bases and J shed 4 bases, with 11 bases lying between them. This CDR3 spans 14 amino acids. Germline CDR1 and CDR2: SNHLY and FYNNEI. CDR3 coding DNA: TGTGCCAGCAGTGAAAGGGCGCGGGGCTATGGCTACACCTTC. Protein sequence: CASSERARGYGYTF.

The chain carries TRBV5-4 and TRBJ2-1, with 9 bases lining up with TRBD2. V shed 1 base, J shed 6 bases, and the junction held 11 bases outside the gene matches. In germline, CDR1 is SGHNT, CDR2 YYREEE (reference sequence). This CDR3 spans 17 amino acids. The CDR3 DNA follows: TGTGCCAGCAGCTTGTATGGGACGTTAGCGGGAGTCAATGAGCAGTTCTTC. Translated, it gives CASSLYGTLAGVNEQFF.

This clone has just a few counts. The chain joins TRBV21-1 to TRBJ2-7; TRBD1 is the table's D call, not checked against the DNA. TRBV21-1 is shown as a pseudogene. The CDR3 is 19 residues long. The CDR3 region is CASSKDRDRGLGGSYEQYV. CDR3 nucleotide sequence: TGTGCCAGCAGCAAAGACCGGGACAGGGGGCTGGGGGGCTCCTACGAGCAGTACGTC.

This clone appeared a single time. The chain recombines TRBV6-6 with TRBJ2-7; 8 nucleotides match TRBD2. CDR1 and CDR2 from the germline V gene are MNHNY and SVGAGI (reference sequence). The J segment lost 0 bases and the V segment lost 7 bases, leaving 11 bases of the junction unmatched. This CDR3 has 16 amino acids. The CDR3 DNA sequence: TGTGCCAGCACCACCACCGAGAGCGGGAGCTCCTACGAGCAGTACTTC. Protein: CASTTTESGSSYEQYF.

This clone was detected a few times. This CDR3 reads CASSAHYEQYF. The CDR3 DNA is TGTGCCAGCAGTGCCCACTACGAGCAGTACTTC. The chain links TRBV6-1 to TRBJ2-7; no definite D call. Between the trimmed V and J ends, which lost 4 bases and 3 bases, there was a span of 4 bases. CDR3 length: 11 amino acids. Germline V lookup: CDR1 MNHNS, CDR2 SASEGT.

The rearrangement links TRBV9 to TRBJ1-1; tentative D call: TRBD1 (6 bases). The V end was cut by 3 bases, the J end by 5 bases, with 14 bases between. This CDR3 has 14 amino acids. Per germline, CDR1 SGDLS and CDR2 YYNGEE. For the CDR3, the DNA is TGTGCCAGCAGCGCCTCAGGGGCGGGTACTGAAGCTTTCTTT. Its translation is CASSASGAGTEAFF.